The 3 T cell receptor beta chains below come from one sample, sequenced in a study of CD8+ T cells in alopecia areata. Treatment reported: oral pan-JAK inhibitor, 5-10 mg twice daily. It was cDNA, reverse transcribed from extracted RNA, that served as the sequencing template. Measured with immunoSEQ multiplex PCR; TCRdb has only the in-frame clones, and not every one. Of around 270,000 clones listed, 58% are singletons. The starting material was CD4+ T cells sorted from blood, obtained at week 24, from a patient treated with tofacitinib. All receptors come from a human donor with alopecia areata.

This clone was detected a few times. The V gene is TRBV7-2, the J gene TRBJ1-4, with a tentative D call TRBD1 (6 bases). Germline lookup yields CDR1 SGHTA and CDR2 FQGNSA. Trimming left V 4 bases short and J 1 base short, with 16 bases between. The CDR3 is made up of 17 amino acids. CDR3 nucleotide sequence: TGTGCCAGCAGCTCGGGCCAGGGGCGAGGAACTAATGAAAAACTGTTTTTT. This encodes CASSSGQGRGTNEKLFF.

The chain has TRBV6-5 and TRBJ1-5; perhaps TRBD1 as D (6 bases). This CDR3 is 14 amino acids long. Germline lookup yields CDR1 MNHEY and CDR2 SVGAGI. Trimming took off 6 bases at V and 4 bases at J, with 13 bases between the two ends. The CDR3 bases are TGTGCCAGCAGCTCAACGAGGGGGAATCAGCCCCAGCATTTT. This codes for CASSSTRGNQPQHF.

The V gene is TRBV6-5, the J gene TRBJ1-5, with D tentatively TRBD1 (5 bases). The germline V and J ends were trimmed by 6 bases and 5 bases, with 11 bases remaining between them. The CDR3 spans 13 residues. Germline V gene lookup returns CDR1 MNHEY and CDR2 SVGAGI. CDR3 nucleotides: TGTGCCAGCAGCTCAGGGCGGCATCAGCCCCAGCATTTT. Its protein is CASSSGRHQPQHF.